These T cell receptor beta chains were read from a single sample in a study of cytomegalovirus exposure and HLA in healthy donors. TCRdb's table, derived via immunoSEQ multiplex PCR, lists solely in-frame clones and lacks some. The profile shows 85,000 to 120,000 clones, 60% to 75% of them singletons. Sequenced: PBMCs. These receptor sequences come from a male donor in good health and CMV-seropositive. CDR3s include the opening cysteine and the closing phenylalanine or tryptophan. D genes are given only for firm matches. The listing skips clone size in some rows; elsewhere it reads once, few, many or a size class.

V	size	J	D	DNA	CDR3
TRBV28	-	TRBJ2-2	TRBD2	TGTGCCGCGGGGGACTTGGGCGGGGAGCTGTTTTTT	CAAGDLGGELFF
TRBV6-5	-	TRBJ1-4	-	TGTGCCAGCAGTTACTCGGTCCGTGGGCTCGGTGAAAAACTGTTTTTT	CASSYSVRGLGEKLFF
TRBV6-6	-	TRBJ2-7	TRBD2	TGTGCCAGCAGTTATACTAGCGGGAACTACGAGCAGTACTTC	CASSYTSGNYEQYF
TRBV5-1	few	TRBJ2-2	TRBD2	TGCGCCAGCAGCCTGGGACTAGCGGACACCGGGGAGCTGTTTTTT	CASSLGLADTGELFF
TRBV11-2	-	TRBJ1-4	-	TGTGCCAGCAGCTTAGATCAGGTCAGGGCGAGGAAGGGGGAACTGTTTTTT	CASSLDQVRARKGELFF
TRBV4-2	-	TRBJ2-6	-	TGTGCCAGCAGCCAAGAGGCAACAACTGGGGCCAACGTCCTGACTTTC	CASSQEATTGANVLTF
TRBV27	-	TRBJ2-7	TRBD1	TGTGCCAGCACCCCAGGACAGGGGCCCTACGAGCAGTACTTC	CASTPGQGPYEQYF
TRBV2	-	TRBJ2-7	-	TGTGCCAGCAGGACAGGTCTCTACGAGCAGTACTTC	CASRTGLYEQYF
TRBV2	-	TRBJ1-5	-	TGTGCCAGCAGTGCTCAGGGAGGAAATCAGCCCCAGCATTTT	CASSAQGGNQPQHF
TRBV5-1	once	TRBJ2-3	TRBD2	TGCGCCAGCAGCCCCACCGCGCGGGGGGGCCCGAATACGCAGTATTTT	CASSPTARGGPNTQYF
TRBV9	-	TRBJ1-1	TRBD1	TGTGCCAGCAGCCAAACAGGGGAATGGTCTGAAGCTTTCTTT	CASSQTGEWSEAFF
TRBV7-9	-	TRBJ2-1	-	TGTGCCAGCAGCCAAGCCGACAATGAGCAGTTCTTC	CASSQADNEQFF
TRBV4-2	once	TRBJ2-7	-	TGTGCCAGCAGCCAAGATTTTTCAGGCGAGCAGTACTTC	CASSQDFSGEQYF
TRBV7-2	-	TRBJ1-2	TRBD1	TGTGCCAGCAGTCGACAGGGGGCCGGCTATGGCTACACCTTC	CASSRQGAGYGYTF
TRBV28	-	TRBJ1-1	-	TGTGCCAGCAGCAAGAACACTGAAGCTTTCTTT	CASSKNTEAFF
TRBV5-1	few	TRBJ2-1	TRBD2	TGCGCCAGCAGCTATTCTGCCCCCAGACTAGCGGGGGCTGGGATCCACAATGAGCAGTTCTTC	CASSYSAPRLAGAGIHNEQFF
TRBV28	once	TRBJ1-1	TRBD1	TGTGCCAGCAGTTTAAGGGACAGGGGGGGCGTAGGGGAAGCTTTCTTT	CASSLRDRGGVGEAFF
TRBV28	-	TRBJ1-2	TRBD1	TGTGCCAGCAGTGGGGGACAGCCCTTCTATGGCTACACCTTC	CASSGGQPFYGYTF
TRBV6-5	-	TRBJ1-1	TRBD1	TGTGCCAGCAGTTACTCCCCCGGGACAGGGGGTGGGGCTTTCTTT	CASSYSPGTGGGAFF
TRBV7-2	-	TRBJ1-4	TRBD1	TGTGCCAGCAGCGGATGGACAGGGGCTAATGAAAAACTGTTTTTT	CASSGWTGANEKLFF
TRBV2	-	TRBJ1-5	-	TGTGCCAGCAAGGCCGGGAGTCAGCCCCAGAATTTT	CASKAGSQPQNF
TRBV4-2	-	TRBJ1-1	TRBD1	TGTGCCAGCAGCCAACCGGGACAGGGGCGCGCATTCTCTGAAGCTTTCTTT	CASSQPGQGRAFSEAFF
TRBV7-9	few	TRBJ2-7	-	TGTGCCAGCAGCTTTGGCTCCGGGACCTACGAGCAGTACTTC	CASSFGSGTYEQYF
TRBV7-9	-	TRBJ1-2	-	TGTGCCAGCAGCTTAGATCAGGGCCCCTATGGCTACACCTTC	CASSLDQGPYGYTF
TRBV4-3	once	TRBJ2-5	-	TGCGCCAGCAGCCAATCTGGGGACTTTCAAGAGACCCAGTACTTC	CASSQSGDFQETQYF
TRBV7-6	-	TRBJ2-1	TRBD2	TGTGCCAGCAGCCCCCCCGGGACTAGCGGGAGCAATGAGCAGTTCTTC	CASSPPGTSGSNEQFF
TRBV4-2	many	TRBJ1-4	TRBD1	TGTGCCAGCAGCACGGGACAGCGTAATGAAAAACTGTTTTTT	CASSTGQRNEKLFF
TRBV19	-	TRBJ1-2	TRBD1	TGTGCCAGTAGTCCCGGACAGGGAAGCTATGGCTACACCTTC	CASSPGQGSYGYTF
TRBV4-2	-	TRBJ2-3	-	TGTGCCAGCAGCCAAGTCTCAGATACGCAGTATTTT	CASSQVSDTQYF